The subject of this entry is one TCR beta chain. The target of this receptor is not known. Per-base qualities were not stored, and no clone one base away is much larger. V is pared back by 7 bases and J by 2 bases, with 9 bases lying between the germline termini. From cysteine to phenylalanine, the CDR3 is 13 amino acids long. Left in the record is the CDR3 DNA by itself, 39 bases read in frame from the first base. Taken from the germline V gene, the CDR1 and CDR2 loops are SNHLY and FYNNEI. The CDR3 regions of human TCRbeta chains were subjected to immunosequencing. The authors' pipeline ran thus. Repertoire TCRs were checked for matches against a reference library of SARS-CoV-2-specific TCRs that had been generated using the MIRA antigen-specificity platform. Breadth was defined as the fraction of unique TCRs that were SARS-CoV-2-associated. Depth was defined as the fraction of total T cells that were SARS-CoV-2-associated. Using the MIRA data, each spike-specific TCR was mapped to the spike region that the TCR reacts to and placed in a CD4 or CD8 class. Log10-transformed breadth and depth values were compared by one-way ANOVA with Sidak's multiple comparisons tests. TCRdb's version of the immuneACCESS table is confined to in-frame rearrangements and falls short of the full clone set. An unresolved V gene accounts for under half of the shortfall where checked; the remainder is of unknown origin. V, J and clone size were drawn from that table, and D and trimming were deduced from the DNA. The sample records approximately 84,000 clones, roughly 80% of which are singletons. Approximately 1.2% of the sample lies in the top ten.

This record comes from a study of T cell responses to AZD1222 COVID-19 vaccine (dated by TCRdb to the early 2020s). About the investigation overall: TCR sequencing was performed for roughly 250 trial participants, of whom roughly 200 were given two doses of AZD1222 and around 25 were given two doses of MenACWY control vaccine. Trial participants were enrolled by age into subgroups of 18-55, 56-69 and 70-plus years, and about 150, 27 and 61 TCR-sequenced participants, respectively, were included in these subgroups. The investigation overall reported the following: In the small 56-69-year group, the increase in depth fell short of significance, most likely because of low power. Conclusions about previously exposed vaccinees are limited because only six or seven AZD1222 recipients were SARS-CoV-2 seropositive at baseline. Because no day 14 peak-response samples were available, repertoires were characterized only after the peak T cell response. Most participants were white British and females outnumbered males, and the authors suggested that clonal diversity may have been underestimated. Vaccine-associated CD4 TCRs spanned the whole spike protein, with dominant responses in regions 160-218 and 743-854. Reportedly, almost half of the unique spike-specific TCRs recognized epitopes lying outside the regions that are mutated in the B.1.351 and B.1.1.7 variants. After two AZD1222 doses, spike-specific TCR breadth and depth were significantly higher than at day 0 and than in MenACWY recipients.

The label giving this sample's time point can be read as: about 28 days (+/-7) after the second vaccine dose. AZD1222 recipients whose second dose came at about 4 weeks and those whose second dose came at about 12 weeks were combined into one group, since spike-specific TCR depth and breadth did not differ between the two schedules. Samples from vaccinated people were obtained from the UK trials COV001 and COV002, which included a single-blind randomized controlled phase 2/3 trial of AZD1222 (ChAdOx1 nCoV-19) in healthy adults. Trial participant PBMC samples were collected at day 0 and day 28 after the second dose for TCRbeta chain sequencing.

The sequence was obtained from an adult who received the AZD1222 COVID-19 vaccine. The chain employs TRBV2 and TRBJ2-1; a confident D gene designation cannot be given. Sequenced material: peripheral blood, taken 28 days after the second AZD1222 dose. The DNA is TGTGCCAGCACTGTCGGAGCCTACAATGAGCAGTTCTTC. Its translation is CASTVGAYNEQFF.